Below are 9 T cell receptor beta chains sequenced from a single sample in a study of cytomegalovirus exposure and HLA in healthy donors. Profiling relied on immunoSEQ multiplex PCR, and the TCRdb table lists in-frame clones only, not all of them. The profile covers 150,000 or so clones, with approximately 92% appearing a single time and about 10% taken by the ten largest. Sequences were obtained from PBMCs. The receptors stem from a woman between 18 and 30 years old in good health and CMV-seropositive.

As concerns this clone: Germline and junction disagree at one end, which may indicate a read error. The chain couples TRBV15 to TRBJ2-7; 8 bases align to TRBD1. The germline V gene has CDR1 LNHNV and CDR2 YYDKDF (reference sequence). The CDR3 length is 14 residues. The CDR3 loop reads CATSSGQGSSEQYF. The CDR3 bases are TGTGCCACCAGCAGTGGACAGGGCTCCTCCGAGCAGTACTTC.

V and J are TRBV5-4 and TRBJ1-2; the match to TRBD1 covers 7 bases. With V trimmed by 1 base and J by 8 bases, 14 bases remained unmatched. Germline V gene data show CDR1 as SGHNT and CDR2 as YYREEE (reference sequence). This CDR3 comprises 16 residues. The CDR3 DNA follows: TGTGCCAGCAGCTTGCACTTAGGGACAGTGGGAGAGGGCTACACCTTC. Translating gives CASSLHLGTVGEGYTF. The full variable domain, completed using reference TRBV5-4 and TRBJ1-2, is ETGVTQSPTHLIKTRGQQVTLRCSSQSGHNTVSWYQQALGQGPQFIFQYYREEENGRGNFPPRFSGLQFPNYSSELNVNALELDDSALYLCASSLHLGTVGEGYTFGSGTRLTVV.

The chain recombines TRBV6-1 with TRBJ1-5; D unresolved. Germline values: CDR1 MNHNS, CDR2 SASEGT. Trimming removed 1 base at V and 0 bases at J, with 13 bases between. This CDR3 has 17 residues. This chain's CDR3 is CASSEGRNRYSNQPQHF. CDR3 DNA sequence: TGTGCCAGCAGTGAAGGTCGGAACAGATATAGCAATCAGCCCCAGCATTTT.

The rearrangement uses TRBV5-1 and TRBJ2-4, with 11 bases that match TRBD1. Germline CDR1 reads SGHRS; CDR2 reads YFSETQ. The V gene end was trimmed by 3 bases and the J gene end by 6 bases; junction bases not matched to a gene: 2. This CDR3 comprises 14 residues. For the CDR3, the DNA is TGCGCCAGCAGCTCAGGACAGGGGGCAAACATTCAGTACTTC. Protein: CASSSGQGANIQYF.

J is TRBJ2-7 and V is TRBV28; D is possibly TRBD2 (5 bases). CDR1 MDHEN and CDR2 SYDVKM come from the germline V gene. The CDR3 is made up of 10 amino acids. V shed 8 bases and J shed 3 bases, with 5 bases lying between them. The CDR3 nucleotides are TGTGCCAGCGGGAGCTACGAGCAGTACTTC. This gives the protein CASGSYEQYF.

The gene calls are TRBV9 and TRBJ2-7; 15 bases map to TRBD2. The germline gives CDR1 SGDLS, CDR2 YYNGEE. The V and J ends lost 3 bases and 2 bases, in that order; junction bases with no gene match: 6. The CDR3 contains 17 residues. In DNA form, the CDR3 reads TGTGCCAGCAGCGAGGGACTAGCGGGGGGACTAACCTACGAGCAGTACTTC. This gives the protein CASSEGLAGGLTYEQYF.

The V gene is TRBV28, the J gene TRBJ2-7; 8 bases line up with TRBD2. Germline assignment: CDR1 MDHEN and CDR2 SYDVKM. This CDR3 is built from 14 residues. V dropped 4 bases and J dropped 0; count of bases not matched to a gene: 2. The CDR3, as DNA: TGTGCCAGCAGTTCGGGGGGGAGCTCCTACGAGCAGTACTTC. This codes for CASSSGGSSYEQYF.

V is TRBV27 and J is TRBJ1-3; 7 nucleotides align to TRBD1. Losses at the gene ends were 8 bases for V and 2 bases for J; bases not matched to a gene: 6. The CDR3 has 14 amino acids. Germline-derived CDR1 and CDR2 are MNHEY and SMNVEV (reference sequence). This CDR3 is CASGSTGTGNTIYF. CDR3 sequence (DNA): TGTGCCAGCGGATCGACAGGGACTGGAAACACCATATATTTT.

The CDR3 sequence: CASSPGGGRTDTQYF. For the CDR3, the DNA is TGTGCCAGCAGCCCTGGCGGGGGGCGCACAGATACGCAGTATTTT. The V gene is TRBV7-6, the J gene TRBJ2-3, with 8 nucleotides matching TRBD2. This CDR3 contains 15 residues. V was clipped by 5 bases and J by 1 base; unmatched bases: 5. Germline CDR1 reads SGHVS; CDR2 reads FNYEAQ.